The entry below describes one T cell receptor beta chain. The sample comes from a study of blood T cell repertoires in COVID-19. Assay used: immunoSEQ multiplex PCR; TCRdb lists only in-frame clones, some missing. The top ten hold 8.5% to 9% of the sample, which has about 270,000 clones, more than 75% seen once. Sequenced material: peripheral blood. The receptor was isolated from a man aged 40-49 years with active or convalescent COVID-19.

The CDR3 reads CASSQGQGTGELFF. DNA for the CDR3: TGTGCCAGCAGCCAGGGACAAGGCACCGGGGAGCTGTTTTTT. The rearrangement links TRBV3-1 (or the pseudogene TRBV3-2) to TRBJ2-2; a weak D match, TRBD1 (6 bases). V lost 3 bases, J lost 4 bases, and 9 bases lay in between. The CDR3 sequence is 14 residues long. The germline gives CDR1 LGHDT, CDR2 YNNKEL (reference sequence).